Each of the 32 T cell receptor beta chains below was sequenced from the same sample in a study of regulatory T cells in long-lasting Graves disease. Noted time point: newly diagnosed GD, antithyroid drugs for less than 3 months. PBMC-extracted RNA yielded the TCR library. Construction of the TCR beta libraries employed iRepertoire HTBI primers in conjunction with Arm-PCR of CDR3 regions. Via MiXCR, TCRdb re-called the multiplex PCR reads, giving one row per CDR3 protein. The repertoire holds more than 400,000 distinct CDR3 sequences, with around 15% as singletons. These same data were also listed under a study on T cells in Graves' hyperthyroidism and ophthalmopathy.

The starting material was peripheral blood mononuclear cells (PBMCs), obtained at new diagnosis, from a patient treated with antithyroid drugs. The receptors here all came from a man aged 40-49 years with Graves disease.

This clonotype showed up many times. V is TRBV6-1 and J is TRBJ2-6; D may match TRBD1 or TRBD2 (7 bases each). CDR3 length equals 17 residues. Germline V gene sequence: CDR1 MNHNS, CDR2 SASEGT. With 3 bases removed from V and 1 base from J, the gap between germline ends came to 13 bases. CDR3 bases: TGTGCCAGCAGTGAGACAGGGAGGGGGTCTGGGGCCAACGTCCTGACTTTC. Translating it yields CASSETGRGSGANVLTF.

This clonotype was recorded a few times. The CDR3 bases are TGTGCTAGTGGTGCCCCGTCTGGGGTTTTACAGCCCCAGCATTTT. Encoded protein: CASGAPSGVLQPQHF. The chain couples TRBV12-5 to TRBJ1-5; D not resolved. V lost 5 bases and J 7 bases, leaving 18 bases between the germline ends. CDR3 size: 15 residues. The germline V gene has CDR1 LGHNT and CDR2 FRNRAP.

The J gene is TRBJ2-1, the V gene TRBV12-3 or TRBV12-4, with 7 positions matching TRBD1. CDR3 size: 13 residues. V lost 6 bases, J lost 9 bases, and 8 bases stayed unmatched. As DNA, the CDR3 is TGTGCCAGCAGAGACAGGGAAAGGGGTGAGCAGTTCTTC. Protein sequence: CASRDRERGEQFF.

The table lists this clonotype with many counts. The chain has TRBV28 and TRBJ2-3; 11 nucleotides agree with TRBD2. Looked up from germline, CDR1 is MDHEN and CDR2 is SYDVKM. The CDR3 loop spans 17 amino acids. V lost 3 bases to trimming and J lost 2 bases; unmatched junction nucleotides: 7. The CDR3 reads CASSLVLAGGHTDTQYF. DNA of the CDR3: TGTGCCAGCAGTTTGGTCCTAGCGGGAGGACACACAGATACGCAGTATTTT.

This sequence joins TRBV5-1 and TRBJ2-6; D is ambiguous. The V and J ends lost 0 bases and 4 bases respectively, with 17 bases between them. Germline V gene data show CDR1 as SGHRS and CDR2 as YFSETQ. The length of the CDR3 is 18 residues. The CDR3 coding sequence is TGCGCCAGCAGCTTGGTAGTGCCCCGCGAGGTGGGGGCCAACGTCCTGACTTTC. Translating gives CASSLVVPREVGANVLTF.

This clonotype was seen ten or more times. The J gene is TRBJ2-7, the V gene TRBV24-1; 11 nucleotides line up with TRBD1. This CDR3 has 15 residues. V lost 4 bases, J lost 4 bases, and 5 bases stayed unmatched. CDR1 KGHDR and CDR2 SFDVKD come from the germline V gene. The CDR3, as DNA: TGTGCCACCAGTGACCGGACAGGGGGCAGGTACGAGCAGTACTTC. This encodes CATSDRTGGRYEQYF.

This clonotype was observed many times. The chain recombines TRBV12-3 or TRBV12-4 with TRBJ2-1; 10 nucleotides match TRBD2. Trimming took 2 bases from V and 6 from J; bases not matched to a gene: 4. CDR3 length: 15 residues. CDR3 loop: CASSLSSGRPNEQFF. The CDR3 DNA sequence: TGTGCCAGCAGTTTATCTAGCGGGAGACCCAATGAGCAGTTCTTC.

The genes are TRBV7-9 and TRBJ2-7, with 9 bases fitting TRBD1. There are 16 residues in the CDR3. The J segment lost 2 bases and the V segment lost 2 bases, leaving 7 bases of the junction unmatched. The germline V gene encodes CDR1 SEHNR and CDR2 FQNEAQ (reference sequence). The CDR3 region is CASSLSSGQGPYEQYF. For the CDR3, the DNA is TGTGCCAGCAGCTTATCTTCGGGACAGGGTCCCTACGAGCAGTACTTC.

This clonotype was observed a few times. The V call is TRBV14, the J call TRBJ2-3; D gene uncertain. This CDR3 contains 15 residues. Between the trimmed V and J ends, which lost 2 bases and 0 bases, there was a span of 9 bases. CDR1 is SGHDN and CDR2 is FVKESK in the germline V gene. The CDR3, as DNA: TGTGCCAGCAGCCAATTCTCATCTAGCACAGATACGCAGTATTTT. Protein product: CASSQFSSSTDTQYF.

This clonotype was observed a few times. This chain uses TRBV20-1 with TRBJ2-7; TRBD2 aligns across 14 bases. This CDR3 region has 18 residues. Germline lookup yields CDR1 DFQATT and CDR2 SNEGSKA (reference sequence). V was pared by 6 bases and J by 2 bases, with 15 bases of the junction left unmatched. The CDR3 here is CSAKPEGLAGVFTYEQYF. DNA for the CDR3: TGCAGTGCCAAACCTGAGGGACTAGCGGGAGTTTTCACCTACGAGCAGTACTTC.

Only a few counts were recorded for this clonotype. The gene calls are TRBV2 and TRBJ2-4, with D hard to call. CDR1 SNHLY and CDR2 FYNNEI come from the germline V gene. The CDR3 totals 14 residues. The ends were cut back, 2 bases at V and 1 base at J, with 6 bases in the middle. The CDR3 DNA reads as TGTGCCAGCAGTGAACAGATGGCCAAAAACATTCAGTACTTC. Protein product: CASSEQMAKNIQYF. The whole variable domain, remainder taken from reference TRBV2 and TRBJ2-4, is EPEVTQTPSHQVTQMGQEVILRCVPISNHLYFYWYRQILGQKVEFLVSFYNNEISEKSEIFDDQFSVERPDGSNFTLKIRSTKLEDSAMYFCASSEQMAKNIQYFGAGTRLSVL.

This clonotype was picked up many times. The V gene is TRBV2, the J gene TRBJ2-1; D is unresolved. Per the germline V gene, CDR1 is SNHLY and CDR2 is FYNNEI. This CDR3 spans 15 amino acids. V lost 0 bases to trimming and J lost 7 bases, with 13 bases between them. DNA for the CDR3: TGTGCCAGCAGTGAAGCGGGTGTTTTTGGGAATGAGCAGTTCTTC. Encoded protein: CASSEAGVFGNEQFF. The full variable domain, with the rest looked up from reference TRBV2 and TRBJ2-1, is EPEVTQTPSHQVTQMGQEVILRCVPISNHLYFYWYRQILGQKVEFLVSFYNNEISEKSEIFDDQFSVERPDGSNFTLKIRSTKLEDSAMYFCASSEAGVFGNEQFFGPGTRLTVL.

This clonotype has a count of ten or more. The V gene is TRBV20-1, the J gene TRBJ2-7; D perhaps matches TRBD2 (6 bases). The germline V gene encodes CDR1 DFQATT and CDR2 SNEGSKA (reference sequence). Deletions cut 5 bases from V and 0 bases from J, with 8 bases between. The CDR3 covers 12 residues. The CDR3 spells CSASGLSYEQYF. CDR3 DNA sequence: TGCAGTGCTTCGGGACTCTCCTACGAGCAGTACTTC.

Points on this clonotype: This may come from a read error, since a much larger clone is one base off. The gene calls are TRBV20-1 and TRBJ2-1; D not resolved. This CDR3 has 13 amino acids. Trimming cost V 6 bases and J 6 bases, with 15 bases left between them. CDR1 is DFQATT, CDR2 SNEGSKA, per germline (reference sequence). The CDR3 protein is CSAQMGIGNEQFF. CDR3 sequence (DNA): TGCAGTGCCCAAATGGGAATAGGCAATGAGCAGTTCTTC.

This clonotype was seen ten or more times. The rearrangement joins TRBV27 to TRBJ2-7, with TRBD2 matching 7 bases. Germline V gene lookup returns CDR1 MNHEY and CDR2 SMNVEV (reference sequence). The ends lost 5 bases at V and 3 bases at J; junction bases unmatched: 7. This CDR3 is built from 14 residues. CDR3 nucleotide sequence: TGTGCCAGCAGTCCGAGGACTAGTGGCTACGAGCAGTACTTC. Translated: CASSPRTSGYEQYF.

This clonotype was observed many times. The V gene is TRBV20-1, the J gene TRBJ1-5; 10 positions agree with TRBD1. Germline V gene sequence: CDR1 DFQATT, CDR2 SNEGSKA (reference sequence). This CDR3 region has 15 residues. J lost 7 bases, V lost 1 base, and 7 bases had no gene match. CDR3 DNA: TGCAGTGCTAGAGCGGGACAGGGGAACGGGCAGCCCCAGCATTTT. Its translation: CSARAGQGNGQPQHF.

By sample share, this clonotype is medium-sized. V is TRBV2 and J is TRBJ2-7; unclear D gene. Deletions cut 3 bases from V and 0 bases from J, with 3 bases between. The CDR3 sequence is 12 residues long. Germline CDR1 reads SNHLY; CDR2 reads FYNNEI. CDR3 sequence: CASSDASYEQYF. The CDR3 region has the DNA TGTGCCAGCAGTGATGCCTCCTACGAGCAGTACTTC.

The V and J genes are TRBV29-1 and TRBJ2-1; 9 bases align to TRBD2. This CDR3 region has 15 residues. Looked up from germline, CDR1 is SQVTM and CDR2 is ANQGSEA. The V segment lost 1 base and the J segment 3 bases; nucleotides outside the gene matches: 4. CDR3 bases: TGCAGCGTTGAAGGGCTAGCGGGGAACTACAATGAGCAGTTCTTC. It specifies CSVEGLAGNYNEQFF.

Notes on this clonotype: The junction departs from germline at one end; a sequencing error may be responsible. This chain connects TRBV4-3 to TRBJ2-1; 10 nucleotides line up with TRBD2. Per germline, CDR1 LGHNA and CDR2 YSLEER. This CDR3 comprises 16 residues. The chain's CDR3 is CASRQDSGRSNNEQFF. CDR3 sequence (DNA): TGCGCCAGCAGACAAGATAGCGGGAGGTCGAACAATGAGCAGTTCTTC.

This clonotype has just a few counts. The gene calls are TRBV18 and TRBJ2-1, with 9 bases lining up with TRBD2. The V and J ends lost 1 base and 6 bases, in that order; junction bases with no gene match: 4. Germline V gene data show CDR1 as KGHSH and CDR2 as LQKENI. This CDR3 is 15 amino acids long. CDR3 amino acids: CASSPRLAEGNEQFF. The DNA for the CDR3 is TGTGCCAGCTCACCACGACTAGCGGAAGGCAATGAGCAGTTCTTC.

Concerning this clonotype itself: A single base separates this from a much larger clone, so it may be a read error. V gene TRBV18 combines with J gene TRBJ2-2; D is perhaps TRBD1 or TRBD2 (5 bases each). This CDR3 is built from 15 residues. Per germline, CDR1 KGHSH and CDR2 LQKENI. For the CDR3, the DNA is TGTGCCAGCTCACCACCGAGTCAAGGGACCGGGGAGCTGTCTTTT. This codes for CASSPPSQGTGELSF.

The J gene is TRBJ2-7, the V gene TRBV12-3 or TRBV12-4, with D perhaps TRBD1 (6 bases). The V and J ends lost 3 bases and 2 bases respectively, with 14 bases between them. The CDR3 spans 15 residues. The CDR3 region is CASSFSGQKTYEQYF. DNA of the CDR3: TGTGCCAGCAGTTTCTCAGGACAGAAAACCTACGAGCAGTACTTC.

This clonotype was observed at least ten times. The V call is TRBV6-5, the J call TRBJ2-5; a weak D match, TRBD2 (6 bases). This CDR3 has 13 amino acids. Germline V gene sequence: CDR1 MNHEY, CDR2 SVGAGI. Trimming stripped 4 bases from V and 3 bases from J, with 9 bases between. The CDR3 is CASSSRLEETQYF. The CDR3, as DNA: TGTGCCAGCAGTTCCAGACTAGAAGAGACCCAGTACTTC.

This clonotype was seen many times. J is TRBJ2-1 and V is TRBV7-8, with 10 bases aligning to TRBD2. J gave up 4 bases and V 5 bases, and 5 bases lay outside the gene matches. CDR3 length: 15 residues. Germline V gene sequence: CDR1 SGHVS, CDR2 FQNEAQ. In DNA form, the CDR3 reads TGTGCCAGCAGCCCCGCTAGCGGGGGATACAATGAGCAGTTCTTC. This sequence encodes CASSPASGGYNEQFF.

The CDR3: CSARGTSGRATTDTQYF. The CDR3 DNA follows: TGCAGTGCTAGGGGGACTAGCGGGAGAGCCACCACAGATACGCAGTATTTT. V and J are TRBV20-1 and TRBJ2-3; TRBD2 matches at 14 bases. The germline CDR1 and CDR2 sequences are DFQATT and SNEGSKA (reference sequence). This CDR3 has 17 residues. The trim removed 3 bases at V and 2 bases at J, leaving 7 bases unmatched.

This clonotype was detected many times. V gene TRBV12-3 or TRBV12-4 combines with J gene TRBJ1-5; 7 bases match TRBD1. V shed 3 bases, J shed 2 bases, and the junction held 4 bases outside the gene matches. The CDR3 totals 15 residues. CDR3 DNA: TGTGCCAGCAGTTTCTCAGGGGGTGGCAATCAGCCCCAGCATTTT. Translating gives CASSFSGGGNQPQHF.

This clonotype has a handful of counts. This chain connects TRBV6-1 to TRBJ1-2; the match to TRBD1 covers 8 bases. CDR1 MNHNS and CDR2 SASEGT come from the germline V gene. V shed 6 bases and J 2 bases; nucleotides not matched to a gene: 8. The CDR3 runs to 15 residues. For the CDR3, the DNA is TGTGCCAGCAGATCTTCTCAGGGGGCGAACTATGGCTACACCTTC. As protein: CASRSSQGANYGYTF.

The rearrangement links TRBV3-1 to TRBJ1-3; D uncertain. The germline V gene encodes CDR1 LGHDT and CDR2 YNNKEL (reference sequence). Trimming stripped 4 bases from V and 0 bases from J, with 13 bases between. The CDR3 is 16 amino acids. This CDR3 is CASSPGLTFSGNTIYF. The CDR3 DNA reads TGTGCCAGCAGCCCCGGACTGACATTCTCTGGAAACACCATATATTTT.

In its sample, this clonotype was seen a few times. V usage is TRBV7-9 and J usage is TRBJ2-5; D unclear. This CDR3 comprises 13 residues. Germline V gene lookup returns CDR1 SEHNR and CDR2 FQNEAQ (reference sequence). The V and J ends lost 4 bases and 1 base respectively, with 7 bases between them. CDR3 DNA: TGTGCCAGCAGCTCGCACAGCCAAGAGACCCAGTACTTC. Translated, it gives CASSSHSQETQYF.

This clonotype was counted at least ten times. The chain recombines TRBV20-1 with TRBJ2-3; TRBD2 matches 10 bases. Per the germline V gene, CDR1 is DFQATT and CDR2 is SNEGSKA (reference sequence). The CDR3 is 15 residues long. V dropped 5 bases and J dropped 0; count of bases not matched to a gene: 5. The CDR3 protein is CSAFEAGGSTDTQYF. The DNA for the CDR3 is TGCAGTGCTTTTGAAGCGGGAGGGAGCACAGATACGCAGTATTTT.

This clonotype was observed at least ten times. The chain uses TRBV7-8 and TRBJ1-6, with 7 bases matching TRBD1. J gave up 9 bases and V 3 bases, and 11 bases lay outside the gene matches. The CDR3 contains 16 residues. Germline values: CDR1 SGHVS, CDR2 FQNEAQ. The DNA of the CDR3 is TGTGCCAGCAGCTTCTCTCAGGGGGTCGGACGTTCACCCCTCCACTTT. Translating it yields CASSFSQGVGRSPLHF.

Turning to this clonotype: One end of the junction does not line up with germline, which may come from a read error. J is TRBJ2-7 and V is TRBV5-1; D is tentatively TRBD1 or TRBD2 (5 bases each). Per the germline V gene, CDR1 is SGHRS and CDR2 is YFSETQ. This CDR3 spans 13 amino acids. CDR3 region: CTSSGLQGYEQYF. CDR3 bases: TGCACCAGCAGCGGACTCCAGGGCTACGAGCAGTACTTC.